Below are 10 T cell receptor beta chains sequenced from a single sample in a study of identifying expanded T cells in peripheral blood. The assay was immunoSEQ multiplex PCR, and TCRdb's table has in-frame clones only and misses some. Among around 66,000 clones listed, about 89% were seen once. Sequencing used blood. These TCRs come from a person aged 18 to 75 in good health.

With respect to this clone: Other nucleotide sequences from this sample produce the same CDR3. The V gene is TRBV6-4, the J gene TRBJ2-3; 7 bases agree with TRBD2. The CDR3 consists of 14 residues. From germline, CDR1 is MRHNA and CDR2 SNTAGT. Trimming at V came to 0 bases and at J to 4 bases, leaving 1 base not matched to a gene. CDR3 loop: CASSDSGGADTQYF. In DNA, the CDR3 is TGTGCCAGCAGTGACTCGGGAGGGGCAGATACGCAGTATTTT.

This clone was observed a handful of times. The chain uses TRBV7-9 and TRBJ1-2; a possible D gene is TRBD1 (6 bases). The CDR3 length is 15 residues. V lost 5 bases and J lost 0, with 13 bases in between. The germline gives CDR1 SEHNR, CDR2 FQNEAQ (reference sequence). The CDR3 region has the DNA TGTGCCAGCAGCCAGGGGACGCTGACTAACTATGGCTACACCTTC. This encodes CASSQGTLTNYGYTF.

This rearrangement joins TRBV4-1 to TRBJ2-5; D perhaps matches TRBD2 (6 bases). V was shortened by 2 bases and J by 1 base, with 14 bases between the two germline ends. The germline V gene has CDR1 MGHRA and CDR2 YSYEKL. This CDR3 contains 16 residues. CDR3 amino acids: CASSQHGPGGQETQYF. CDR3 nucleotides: TGCGCCAGCAGCCAACACGGCCCCGGGGGCCAAGAGACCCAGTACTTC.

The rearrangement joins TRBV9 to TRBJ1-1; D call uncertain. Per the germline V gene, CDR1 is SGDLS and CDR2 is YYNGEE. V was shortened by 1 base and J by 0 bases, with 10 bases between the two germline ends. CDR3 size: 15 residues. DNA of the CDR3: TGTGCCAGCAGCGTATCCCCGACAATGAACACTGAAGCTTTCTTT. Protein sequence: CASSVSPTMNTEAFF.

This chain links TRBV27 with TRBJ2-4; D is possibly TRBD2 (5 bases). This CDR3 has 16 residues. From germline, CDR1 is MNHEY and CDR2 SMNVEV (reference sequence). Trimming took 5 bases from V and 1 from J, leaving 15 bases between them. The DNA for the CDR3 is TGTGCCAGCAGTCGTACCGGGGTGGGGGCCAAAAACATTCAGTACTTC. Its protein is CASSRTGVGAKNIQYF.

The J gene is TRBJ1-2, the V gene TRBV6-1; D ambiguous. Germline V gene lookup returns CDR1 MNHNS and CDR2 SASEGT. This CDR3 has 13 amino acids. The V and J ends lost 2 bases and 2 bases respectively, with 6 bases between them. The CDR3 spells CASSEQENYGYTF. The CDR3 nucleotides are TGTGCCAGCAGTGAACAGGAAAACTATGGCTACACCTTC.

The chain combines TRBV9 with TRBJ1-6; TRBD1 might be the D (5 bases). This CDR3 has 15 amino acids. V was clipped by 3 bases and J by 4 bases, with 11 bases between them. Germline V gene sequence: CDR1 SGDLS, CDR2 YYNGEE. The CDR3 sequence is CASSGRDGYNSPLHF. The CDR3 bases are TGTGCCAGCAGCGGCCGGGACGGATATAATTCACCCCTCCACTTT.

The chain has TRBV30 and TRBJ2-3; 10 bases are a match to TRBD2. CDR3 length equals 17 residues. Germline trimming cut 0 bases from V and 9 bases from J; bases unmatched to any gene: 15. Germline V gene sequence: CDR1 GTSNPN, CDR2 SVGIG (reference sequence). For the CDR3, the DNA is TGTGCCTGGAGTGTACCCCCGTCCCTAGCGGGGGTTGGAACGCAGTATTTT. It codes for CAWSVPPSLAGVGTQYF.

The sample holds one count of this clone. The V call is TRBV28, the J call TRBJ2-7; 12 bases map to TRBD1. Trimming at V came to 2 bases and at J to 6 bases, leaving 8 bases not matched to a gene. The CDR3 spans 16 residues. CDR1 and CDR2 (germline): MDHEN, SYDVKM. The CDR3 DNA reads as TGTGCCAGCAGTTTAAGTTGGGACAGGGGGCCCGGCGAGCAGTACTTC. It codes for CASSLSWDRGPGEQYF.

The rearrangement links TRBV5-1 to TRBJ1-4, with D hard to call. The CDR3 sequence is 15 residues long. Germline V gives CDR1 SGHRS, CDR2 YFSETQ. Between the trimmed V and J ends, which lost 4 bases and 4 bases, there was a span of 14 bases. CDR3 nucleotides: TGCGCCAGCAGCCCGACCTTGGGGAATAATGAAAAACTGTTTTTT. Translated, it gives CASSPTLGNNEKLFF.